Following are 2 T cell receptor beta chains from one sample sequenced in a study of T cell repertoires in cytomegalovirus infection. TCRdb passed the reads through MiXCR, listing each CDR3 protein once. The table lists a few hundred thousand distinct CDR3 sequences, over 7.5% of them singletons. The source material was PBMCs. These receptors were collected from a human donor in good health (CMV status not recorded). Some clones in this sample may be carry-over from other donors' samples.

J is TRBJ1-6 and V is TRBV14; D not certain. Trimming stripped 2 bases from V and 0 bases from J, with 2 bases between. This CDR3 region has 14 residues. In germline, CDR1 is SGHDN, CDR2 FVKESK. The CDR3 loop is CASSQFSYNSPLHF. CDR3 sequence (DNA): TGTGCCAGCAGCCAATTCTCCTATAATTCACCCCTCCACTTT.

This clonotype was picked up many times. The CDR3 spells CASSLAGLSYNSPLHF. The CDR3 region has the DNA TGTGCCAGCAGTTTAGCAGGGCTCTCCTATAATTCACCCCTCCACTTT. This rearrangement joins TRBV28 to TRBJ1-6, with D perhaps matching TRBD1 (5 bases). CDR3 length equals 16 residues. Germline V gives CDR1 MDHEN, CDR2 SYDVKM. Trimming removed 2 bases from V and 0 bases from J, with 8 bases in between.